These 17 T cell receptor beta chains came from one sample sequenced in a study of cytomegalovirus exposure and HLA in healthy donors. The PCR employed 60 Vbeta primers together with 13 Jbeta primers. Profiling relied on immunoSEQ multiplex PCR, and the TCRdb table lists in-frame clones only, not all of them. The sample holds under 200,000 clones, around 88% seen once. Sequenced sample: PBMCs. These receptors were taken from a woman younger than 30 in good health and CMV-seronegative.

This clone was picked up a small number of times. The chain's CDR3 is CASSGGLAGLYEQYF. The DNA for the CDR3 is TGTGCCAGCAGCGGGGGACTAGCGGGATTGTACGAGCAGTACTTC. The gene calls are TRBV5-4 and TRBJ2-7; 13 nucleotides line up with TRBD2. Germline V lookup: CDR1 SGHNT, CDR2 YYREEE (reference sequence). The CDR3 sequence is 15 residues long. The V segment lost 4 bases and the J segment 4 bases; nucleotides outside the gene matches: 5.

The V and J genes are TRBV2 and TRBJ2-7, with D uncertain. Trimming stripped 2 bases from V and 1 base from J, with 12 bases between. Germline CDR1 and CDR2: SNHLY and FYNNEI. CDR3 length: 15 residues. The CDR3 DNA sequence: TGTGCCAGCAGTGAAAATAACATCTTTTCCTACGAGCAGTACTTC. Its translation: CASSENNIFSYEQYF. Supplemented by reference TRBV2 and TRBJ2-7, the full variable domain reads EPEVTQTPSHQVTQMGQEVILRCVPISNHLYFYWYRQILGQKVEFLVSFYNNEISEKSEIFDDQFSVERPDGSNFTLKIRSTKLEDSAMYFCASSENNIFSYEQYFGPGTRLTVT.

This chain links TRBV5-6 with TRBJ2-5; weak D call: TRBD2 (7 bases). Gene TRBJ2-7 matches the end of the DNA better, so the J call may be wrong. CDR1 and CDR2 (germline): SGHDT, YYEEEE. The CDR3 covers 15 residues. CDR3 in amino acids: CASSFGGGGRYEQYF. DNA of the CDR3: TGTGCCAGCAGCTTTGGAGGGGGAGGGAGATACGAGCAGTACTTC.

The chain has TRBV9 and TRBJ2-1; D is unresolved. Trimming stripped 0 bases from V and 8 bases from J, with 12 bases between. In germline, CDR1 is SGDLS, CDR2 YYNGEE. CDR3 length equals 14 residues. The chain's CDR3 is CASSVAVSGYEQFF. The CDR3 nucleotides are TGTGCCAGCAGCGTAGCTGTTTCCGGGTATGAGCAGTTCTTC.

CDR3 loop: CASSTPGVVYNEQFF. The CDR3 coding sequence is TGTGCCAGCTCGACCCCGGGGGTAGTTTACAATGAGCAGTTCTTC. The J gene is TRBJ2-1, the V gene TRBV2; a weak D match, TRBD2 (6 bases). Germline assignment: CDR1 SNHLY and CDR2 FYNNEI. V was pared by 8 bases and J by 4 bases, with 18 bases between. The CDR3 loop spans 15 amino acids.

Here the CDR3 reads CASRPRPGGYTF. CDR3 sequence (DNA): TGTGCCAGCAGGCCCCGTCCGGGGGGCTACACCTTC. This rearrangement joins TRBV28 to TRBJ1-2; no reliable D call. The CDR3 covers 12 residues. Germline V CDR1 and CDR2: MDHEN, SYDVKM. V lost 6 bases and J lost 8, with 13 bases in between.

This clone was counted a few times. This chain connects TRBV6-6 to TRBJ2-1; D call uncertain. Between the trimmed V and J ends, which lost 6 bases and 8 bases, there was a span of 8 bases. The length of the CDR3 is 11 residues. Germline V gives CDR1 MNHNY, CDR2 SVGAGI (reference sequence). The CDR3 nucleotides read TGTGCCAGCAGCCTGGGCCATGAGCAGTTCTTC. It specifies CASSLGHEQFF.

The chain employs TRBV15 and TRBJ2-2; TRBD2 is a possible D gene (7 bases). Per germline, CDR1 LNHNV and CDR2 YYDKDF (reference sequence). V was cut by 3 bases and J by 4 bases, with 21 bases left in between. The length of the CDR3 is 18 residues. The CDR3 protein is CATSRGGMGGEFTGELFF. The CDR3 coding sequence is TGTGCCACCAGCAGGGGGGGGATGGGGGGCGAATTCACCGGGGAGCTGTTTTTT.

CDR3 nucleotides: TGTGCCAGCAGTTCCCCAAGCGCGGGGAACGGCTACACCTTC. Its translation: CASSSPSAGNGYTF. V is TRBV28 and J is TRBJ1-2; D is unresolved. CDR1 MDHEN and CDR2 SYDVKM come from the germline V gene. The CDR3 has 14 residues. The V end lost 4 bases, the J end lost 8 bases, and 17 bases lay between the germline ends.

In this sample, this clone turned up once. The genes are TRBV30 and TRBJ2-7, with 7 bases that match TRBD1. CDR1 and CDR2 from the germline V gene are GTSNPN and SVGIG (reference sequence). The CDR3 is made up of 13 amino acids. The V segment lost 5 bases and the J segment 5 bases; nucleotides outside the gene matches: 9. DNA for the CDR3: TGTGCCTGGTCCCGGGACAGATCAAACGAGCAGTACTTC. Protein: CAWSRDRSNEQYF.

This clone was seen a few times. The chain recombines TRBV6-5 with TRBJ2-2, with 8 positions matching TRBD2. The length of the CDR3 is 14 residues. CDR1 and CDR2 from the germline V gene are MNHEY and SVGAGI. The V gene end was trimmed by 7 bases and the J gene end by 3 bases; junction bases not matched to a gene: 4. The CDR3 reads CASKEAGDTGELFF. The CDR3 DNA is TGTGCCAGCAAGGAAGCGGGAGACACCGGGGAGCTGTTTTTT.

This clone came up once. The chain combines TRBV6-4 with TRBJ2-3, with D perhaps TRBD2 (6 bases). The V end lost 0 bases, the J end lost 2 bases, and 9 bases lay between the germline ends. Germline CDR1 and CDR2: MRHNA and SNTAGT. The CDR3 has 15 residues. CDR3 sequence (DNA): TGTGCCAGCAGTGACTCGGGGGGACTCACAGATACGCAGTATTTT. Translated, it gives CASSDSGGLTDTQYF.

This clone appeared once. The chain links TRBV29-1 to TRBJ2-1; D is possibly TRBD2 (6 bases). V lost 7 bases and J 8 bases, leaving 15 bases between the germline ends. Germline CDR1 and CDR2: SQVTM and ANQGSEA. CDR3 length: 12 residues. The CDR3 DNA reads TGCAGCGCCCCGGGGGACGTGCATGAGCAGTTCTTC. Its protein product is CSAPGDVHEQFF.

This rearrangement joins TRBV28 to TRBJ1-1; 7 bases map to TRBD1. Germline lookup yields CDR1 MDHEN and CDR2 SYDVKM. CDR3 length: 14 amino acids. J lost 7 bases, V lost 4 bases, and 9 bases had no gene match. CDR3 amino acids: CASSSPTGVGEAFF. CDR3 bases: TGTGCCAGCAGTTCACCAACAGGGGTGGGTGAAGCTTTCTTT.

Comments on this clone: The CDR3 ends on some other residue instead of the conserved phenylalanine or tryptophan, so this is likely a read error. The chain employs TRBV2 and TRBJ1-1; D is uncertain. The germline V and J ends were trimmed by 7 bases and 0 bases, with 9 bases remaining between them. Germline CDR1 and CDR2: SNHLY and FYNNEI. The CDR3 sequence is 13 residues long. The CDR3 loop reads CASTRAVNTEAFL. The CDR3 coding sequence is TGTGCCAGCACCAGAGCGGTGAACACTGAAGCTTTCCTT.

The chain links TRBV5-6 to TRBJ2-3; 8 nucleotides line up with TRBD1. The CDR3 is 17 residues long. Germline loops: CDR1 SGHDT, CDR2 YYEEEE. V lost 0 bases and J lost 9; bases outside the gene matches: 15. In nucleotides, the CDR3 is TGTGCCAGCAGCTTGGGGGGACAGGACCCTTTTACCGGCACGCAGTATTTT. This codes for CASSLGGQDPFTGTQYF.

V is TRBV2 and J is TRBJ1-1; a weak D match, TRBD1 (6 bases). The CDR3 runs to 15 residues. V lost 7 bases and J 12 bases, leaving 27 bases between the germline ends. Per germline, CDR1 SNHLY and CDR2 FYNNEI. DNA of the CDR3: TGTGCCAGCATTTTTCATTCGGGGGGCGCAAGTCTGACTTTCTTT. Translating gives CASIFHSGGASLTFF.